This T cell receptor (beta chain) emerged from a study of blood T cell repertoires in COVID-19 (dated by TCRdb to the early 2020s). At the level of the whole study: Samples covering the acute and convalescent phases of COVID-19 were provided by collaborators in the United States, Italy and Spain. The material from the prospective study consisted of cDNA or gDNA derived from T cells, B-cell-depleted T cells, or PBMCs. Deeply sampled blood TCRbeta repertoires from subjects exposed to, actively infected with, or recovered from COVID-19 were included in the dataset. The repertoires were made available in a free public database intended to serve as a resource for research on the immune response to SARS-CoV-2. The samples were drawn from two sources: the first 160 participants of the ongoing ImmuneRACE study, and about 1,300 subjects contributed by 6 global collaborators. Where available, HLA class I and class II types were obtained from metadata supplied by the sample provider rather than from assay-based typing. Nearly every sample came with metadata listing a de-identified subject ID, COVID-19 status, age in years and sex.

Findings and caveats that apply to the study as a whole: How much clinical and demographic metadata was included differed by source and by participant, and the metadata was provided uncurated.

This clone was counted between two and nine times. Its antigen remains unidentified. No base quality information exists; no much larger clone differs at one position. V is reduced by 5 bases and J by 4 bases, leaving a spacing of 18 bases between them. Via the germline V gene (reference sequence), CDR1 is SGHNT and CDR2 YYREEE. CDR3 length: 15 amino acids, cysteine to phenylalanine. The DNA shown is the 45-base CDR3, in frame from base 1. The immunoSEQ Assay, a bias-controlled multiplex PCR, was used to amplify TCRbeta CDR3 regions from genomic DNA. The paper's processing steps were these. Within the assay, amplification of reference gene primers was used to estimate how many nucleated cells each sample contained. Sequence reads were collapsed and filtered to measure the absolute abundance of every unique TCRbeta CDR3 rearrangement. For each sample, productive Simpson clonality was calculated as the square root of Simpson's diversity index across productive rearrangements. The table comes from immuneACCESS by way of TCRdb, which keeps in-frame sequences with V and J called. Part of the clones is missing from these tables; in studies checked, under half for an unresolved V gene and the rest for unknown reasons. That table supplies the V and J calls and clone size; D and trimming were determined from the DNA. The sample yields about 160,000 clones; roughly 73% were counted once. Approximately 3% of the sample belongs to the ten largest clones.

Each collaborating institution followed its own protocols to collect whole blood in K2EDTA tubes. For TCRbeta analysis, collaborators shipped samples as frozen whole blood, isolated PBMCs, or DNA extracted from either of those sample types. The sequence derives from a man aged 65-85 years with acute or convalescent COVID-19. Input material: peripheral blood. The chain joins TRBV5-4 to TRBJ1-2; TRBD1 is a possible D gene, resting on 5 matching bases. CDR3 sequence: CASSYSGMGLYGYTF. The DNA sequence is given as TGTGCCAGCAGTTACTCGGGGATGGGACTCTATGGCTACACCTTC.